Listed below are T cell receptor beta chains from one sample, sequenced in a study of blood T cell repertoires in COVID-19. Here immunoSEQ multiplex PCR was the method, and the copy in TCRdb shows in-frame clones only, minus some. Altogether a few hundred thousand clones are present, about nine tenths being singletons, with the ten largest covering approximately 1%. Specimen: PBMCs or T cells enriched from blood (not recorded which). These TCRs come from a woman in her 30s who had been exposed to COVID-19. Both conserved end residues are part of each CDR3. Fields, in order: clone size, V gene, D gene, J gene, CDR3 DNA, CDR3 protein. D genes are given only for firm matches. Rows may omit the clone size; those that give it use once, few, many or a size class.

>.|TRBV27|TRBD1|TRBJ1-4
TGTGCCAGCAGACCCATGACCGGGACAGGGATCTTTGTGGCGACTAATGAAAAACTGTTTTTT
CASRPMTGTGIFVATNEKLFF
>.|TRBV14|.|TRBJ2-5
TGTGCCAGCAGCCAAGAGAGGGTGAGGGAGACCCAGTACTTC
CASSQERVRETQYF
>.|TRBV11-2|TRBD1|TRBJ1-1
TGTGCCAGCAGCTTAAACAGGGGAGCTTTCTTT
CASSLNRGAFF
>.|TRBV5-6|.|TRBJ1-6
TGTGCCAGCAGCCCCGACAGAAGTTCACCCCTCCACTTT
CASSPDRSSPLHF
>once|TRBV19|TRBD1|TRBJ2-7
TGTGCCAGTAGTGCGAAGACAGGGGATTCCTACGAGCAGTACTTC
CASSAKTGDSYEQYF
>once|TRBV5-1|TRBD2|TRBJ2-7
TGCGCCAGCAGCTTTAGGACTAGCGGACCCTACGAGCAGTACTTC
CASSFRTSGPYEQYF
>.|TRBV9|TRBD1|TRBJ2-1
TGTGCCAGCAGCGTAGGAGGTCGGGGACAGCTCAATGAGCAGTTCTTC
CASSVGGRGQLNEQFF
>.|TRBV5-8|.|TRBJ2-7
TGTGCCAGCAGCTTGCGACAGGATGGGAACTACGAGCAGTACTTC
CASSLRQDGNYEQYF
>once|TRBV11-3|.|TRBJ1-1
TGTGCCAGCAGCTTAGCAGGGGCAGTTGGTGAAGCTTTCTTT
CASSLAGAVGEAFF
>.|TRBV7-8|.|TRBJ1-1
TGTGCCAGCAGCGAACGGGAGGTTGGGACTGAAGCTTTCTTT
CASSEREVGTEAFF
>.|TRBV3-1/TRBV3-2|TRBD2|TRBJ2-5
TGTGCCAGCAGCGGCGGGGGGGGAGAGACCCAGTACTTC
CASSGGGGETQYF
>.|TRBV19|.|TRBJ2-2
TGTGCCAGTAGTATAACAGGGGGGGTTTTCACCGGGGAGCTGTTTTTT
CASSITGGVFTGELFF
>few|TRBV13|.|TRBJ2-7
TGTGCCAGCAGCTTAGGCAACGAGCAGTACTTC
CASSLGNEQYF
>.|TRBV15|.|TRBJ2-7
TGTGCCACCAGCAGAGCGGCAGGATACTCCTACGAGCAGTACTTC
CATSRAAGYSYEQYF
>.|TRBV6-1|.|TRBJ1-1
TGTGCCAGCAGTGAAACTTTGGGGCGCGGCTTGGAAGCTTTCTTT
CASSETLGRGLEAFF
>once|TRBV10-2|TRBD1|TRBJ1-6
TGCGCCAGCAGCCCCACAGGGGGCAAGGCACCCCTCCACTTT
CASSPTGGKAPLHF
>once|TRBV9|.|TRBJ2-2
TGTGCCAGCAGCGTAGCTCTAGAGACCGGGGAGCTGTTTTTT
CASSVALETGELFF
>.|TRBV19|.|TRBJ1-1
TGTGCCAGTAGTAATTACCCGACAGGTCGCAACACTGAAGCTTTCTTT
CASSNYPTGRNTEAFF
>.|TRBV13|TRBD2|TRBJ2-1
TGTGCCAGCAGCTTAGGGGGACTAGCGGGAGGGCATCAATACAATGAGCAGTTCTTC
CASSLGGLAGGHQYNEQFF
>.|TRBV29-1|TRBD2|TRBJ2-7
TGCAGCGTTGAAGTTTCTAGCGGCTCCTACGAGCAGTACTTC
CSVEVSSGSYEQYF
>.|TRBV19|TRBD1|TRBJ2-7
TGTGCCAGTAGTATGAGGGGGCAAAACGGCTACGAGCAGTACTTC
CASSMRGQNGYEQYF
>once|TRBV9|.|TRBJ2-1
TGTGCCAGCAGCGCCGCCTCTAGGAGCGGCAATGAGCAGTTCTTC
CASSAASRSGNEQFF
>.|TRBV5-3|.|TRBJ1-5
TGTGCCAGAAGCTTGGGTCCAGGGTCAGTACCCAATCAGCCCCAGCATTTT
CARSLGPGSVPNQPQHF
>.|TRBV7-9|TRBD2|TRBJ2-7
TGTGCCAGCACCGACCCGGGGGGGGAGGCTTCCTACGAGCAGTACTTC
CASTDPGGEASYEQYF
>once|TRBV27|.|TRBJ2-5
TGTGCCAGCAGTCCAGCGGGTGGGGAGACCCAGTACTTC
CASSPAGGETQYF
>.|TRBV19|TRBD1|TRBJ1-2
TGTGCCAGTAGTGGCGGGACAGGGGACTATGGCTACACCTTC
CASSGGTGDYGYTF
>.|TRBV21-1|.|TRBJ2-3
.
CASSKARVGQGSTDTQYF
>.|TRBV19|.|TRBJ1-2
TGTGCCAGTAGTATAGTTACAGGGAGCGACTATGGCTACACCTTC
CASSIVTGSDYGYTF
>once|TRBV29-1|TRBD2|TRBJ2-1
TGCAGCGTTGAAGATCCGCGGAGCGGGGGTTCCTACAATGAGCAGTTCTTC
CSVEDPRSGGSYNEQFF